This T cell receptor (beta chain) came from a study of technical replicates of blood from a few donors. Clones were sequenced by immunoSEQ multiplex PCR, and TCRdb holds only the in-frame ones, with some missing. The sample lists tens of thousands of clones; around 95% were seen once. Per the germline V gene, CDR1 is KGHSH and CDR2 is LQKENI. Trimming stripped 6 bases from V and 6 bases from J, with 21 bases between. The CDR3 spans 16 residues. This chain joins TRBV18 and TRBJ2-1; D might be TRBD2 (6 bases). The sample comprised T cells isolated from PBMCs. The clonotype comes from a human donor in good health. The CDR3, as DNA: TGTGCCAGCTCGCCGACGGCGGGACGGCCAGCCAATGAGCAGTTCTTC. This sequence encodes CASSPTAGRPANEQFF.